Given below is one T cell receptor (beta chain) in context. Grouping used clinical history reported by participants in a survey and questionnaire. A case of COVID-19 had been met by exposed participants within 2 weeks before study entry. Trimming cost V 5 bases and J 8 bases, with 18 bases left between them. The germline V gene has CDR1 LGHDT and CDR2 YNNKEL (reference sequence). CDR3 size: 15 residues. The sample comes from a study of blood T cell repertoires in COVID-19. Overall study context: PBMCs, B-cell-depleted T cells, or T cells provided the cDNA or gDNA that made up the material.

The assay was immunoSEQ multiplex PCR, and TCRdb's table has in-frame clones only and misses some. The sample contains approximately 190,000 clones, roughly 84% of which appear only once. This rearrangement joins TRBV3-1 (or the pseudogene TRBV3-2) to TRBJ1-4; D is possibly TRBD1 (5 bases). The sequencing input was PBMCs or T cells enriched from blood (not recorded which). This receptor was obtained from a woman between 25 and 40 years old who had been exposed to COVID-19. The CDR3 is CASSSSSGLGEKLFF. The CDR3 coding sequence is TGTGCCAGCAGCAGCTCATCAGGGTTGGGAGAAAAACTGTTTTTT.